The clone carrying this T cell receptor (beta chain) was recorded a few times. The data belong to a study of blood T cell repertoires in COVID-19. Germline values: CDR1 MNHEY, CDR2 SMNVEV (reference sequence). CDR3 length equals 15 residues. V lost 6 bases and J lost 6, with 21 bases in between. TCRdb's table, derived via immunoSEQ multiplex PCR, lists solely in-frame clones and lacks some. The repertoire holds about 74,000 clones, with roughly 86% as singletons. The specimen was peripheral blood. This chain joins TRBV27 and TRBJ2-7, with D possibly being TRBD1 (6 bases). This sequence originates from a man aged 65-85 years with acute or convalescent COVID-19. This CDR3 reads CASRTSGQGFREQYF. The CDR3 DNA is TGTGCCAGCAGGACCTCTGGCCAGGGGTTTCGCGAGCAGTACTTC.